Below, 28 T cell receptor beta chains from the same sample are listed, as sequenced in a study of blood T cell repertoires in COVID-19. This table comes from immunoSEQ multiplex PCR, and its TCRdb copy is limited to in-frame clones, with some not included. The repertoire holds fewer than 250,000 clones, with around 85% as singletons. The sequenced sample was PBMCs or T cells enriched from blood (not recorded which). All receptors derive from a woman younger than 45 who had recovered from COVID-19.

V is TRBV4-2 and J is TRBJ1-1, with 8 bases fitting TRBD1. The CDR3 covers 15 residues. V trimming: 3 bases; J trimming: 1 base; junction bases outside the gene matches: 4. Germline V gene sequence: CDR1 LGHNA, CDR2 YNFKEQ. The CDR3 sequence is CASSQSQGENTEAFF. The CDR3 DNA sequence: TGTGCCAGCAGCCAGTCACAGGGGGAGAACACTGAAGCTTTCTTT.

This clone was counted once. The J gene is TRBJ2-6, the V gene TRBV18; 9 nucleotides agree with TRBD1. Trimming at V came to 5 bases and at J to 0 bases, leaving 8 bases not matched to a gene. The germline gives CDR1 KGHSH, CDR2 LQKENI. The CDR3 loop spans 18 amino acids. CDR3 nucleotide sequence: TGTGCCAGCTCATCATCGACAGGGGGAAGCTCTGGGGCCAACGTCCTGACTTTC. Amino acids: CASSSSTGGSSGANVLTF.

V gene TRBV5-1 combines with J gene TRBJ1-3, with D unresolved. The V end was cut by 5 bases, the J end by 0 bases, with 9 bases between. Germline V gene lookup returns CDR1 SGHRS and CDR2 YFSETQ. CDR3 length equals 14 residues. CDR3 DNA: TGCGCCAGCAGGAGGGAGAGCTCTGGAAACACCATATATTTT. It translates to CASRRESSGNTIYF.

This chain connects TRBV6-8 to TRBJ2-7, with 7 bases lining up with TRBD1. The V gene end was trimmed by 5 bases and the J gene end by 2 bases; junction bases not matched to a gene: 12. The CDR3 is 16 amino acids. The germline CDR1 and CDR2 sequences are MNHGY and SAAAGT. This chain's CDR3 is CASSQASGTETYEQYV. CDR3 nucleotides: TGTGCCAGCAGTCAAGCTTCCGGGACAGAGACCTACGAGCAGTACGTC.

This chain uses TRBV21-1 with TRBJ2-7; the table calls TRBD1, which could not be checked here. TRBV21-1 is flagged as a pseudogene. This CDR3 region has 16 residues. This CDR3 reads CASSKGQGLISYEQYV. For the CDR3, the DNA is TGTGCCAGCAGCAAAGGACAGGGGCTAATCTCCTACGAGCAGTACGTC.

This clone has a handful of counts. The CDR3 coding sequence is TGTGCCAGCAGCCGACAGAGGAGTTCCTACAATGAGCAGTTCTTC. This translates into CASSRQRSSYNEQFF. V usage is TRBV3-1 (or the pseudogene TRBV3-2) and J usage is TRBJ2-1, with D tentatively TRBD1 (5 bases). The CDR3 loop spans 15 amino acids. Per germline, CDR1 LGHDT and CDR2 YNNKEL (reference sequence). Trimming stripped 4 bases from V and 1 base from J, with 11 bases between.

CDR3: CASMQSRDRGRANYGYTF. The CDR3 DNA reads as TGTGCCAGCATGCAAAGCCGGGACAGGGGTAGAGCTAACTATGGCTACACCTTC. The chain has TRBV27 and TRBJ1-2; 10 bases line up with TRBD1. V trimming: 7 bases; J trimming: 0 bases; junction bases outside the gene matches: 14. The CDR3 loop spans 18 amino acids. Germline CDR1 is MNHEY and CDR2 is SMNVEV (reference sequence).

This clone was seen a single time. V and J are TRBV2 and TRBJ2-7, with a possible D match to TRBD1 (6 bases). The germline V gene encodes CDR1 SNHLY and CDR2 FYNNEI. The CDR3 runs 11 residues. Trimming pared 4 bases from V and 9 bases from J, leaving 10 bases between. The CDR3 spells CASSGGQVQYF. The CDR3 coding sequence is TGTGCCAGCAGTGGGGGGCAGGTGCAGTACTTC. Full variable domain (remainder filled in from reference TRBV2 and TRBJ2-7): EPEVTQTPSHQVTQMGQEVILRCVPISNHLYFYWYRQILGQKVEFLVSFYNNEISEKSEIFDDQFSVERPDGSNFTLKIRSTKLEDSAMYFCASSGGQVQYFGPGTRLTVT.

The V call is TRBV7-6, the J call TRBJ1-2; 8 nucleotides align to TRBD1. From germline, CDR1 is SGHVS and CDR2 FNYEAQ. Trimming took 2 bases from V and 7 from J; bases not matched to a gene: 6. The CDR3 covers 14 residues. The CDR3 spells CASSLLTGGSGYTF. CDR3 bases: TGTGCCAGCAGCTTATTAACAGGGGGTAGTGGCTACACCTTC.

Only one count was recorded for this clone. J is TRBJ2-7 and V is TRBV5-1; 7 nucleotides align to TRBD2. CDR1 and CDR2 (germline): SGHRS, YFSETQ. The CDR3 extends over 16 amino acids. The J segment lost 1 base and the V segment lost 5 bases, leaving 12 bases of the junction unmatched. The CDR3 region is CASRPTWSGESYEQYF. The DNA for the CDR3 is TGCGCCAGCAGACCCACTTGGAGCGGGGAATCCTACGAGCAGTACTTC.

This chain joins TRBV5-1 and TRBJ1-2; TRBD1 agrees at 9 bases. From germline, CDR1 is SGHRS and CDR2 YFSETQ. The CDR3 has 13 amino acids. V dropped 2 bases and J dropped 6; count of bases not matched to a gene: 2. In nucleotides, the CDR3 is TGCGCCAGCAGCTTACAGGGGGCGCATGGCTACACCTTC. Its translation: CASSLQGAHGYTF.

The chain combines TRBV28 with TRBJ1-2; D is uncertain. The CDR3 runs to 14 residues. V lost 8 bases, J lost 4 bases, and 17 bases lay in between. From germline, CDR1 is MDHEN and CDR2 SYDVKM. The CDR3 protein is CASSLREGFYGYTF. CDR3 nucleotide sequence: TGTGCCAGCTCTCTGAGGGAAGGCTTCTATGGCTACACCTTC.

This sequence joins TRBV4-2 and TRBJ1-2; D remains ambiguous. The CDR3 loop spans 15 amino acids. Trimming stripped 4 bases from V and 4 bases from J, with 16 bases between. CDR1 is LGHNA, CDR2 YNFKEQ, per germline. The CDR3 loop is CASSPPGREAYGYTF. The CDR3 DNA is TGTGCCAGCAGCCCCCCCGGACGGGAAGCCTATGGCTACACCTTC.

The CDR3 protein is CASRALAGGNEQFF. The CDR3 nucleotides are TGTGCCAGCAGGGCACTAGCGGGAGGGAATGAGCAGTTCTTC. The V call is TRBV28, the J call TRBJ2-1; TRBD2 matches 13 bases. V lost 6 bases to trimming and J lost 7 bases; unmatched junction nucleotides: 3. CDR1 and CDR2 from the germline V gene are MDHEN and SYDVKM. This CDR3 has 14 residues.

This chain uses TRBV5-1 with TRBJ1-1; TRBD1 matches 7 bases. CDR3 length equals 16 residues. The ends lost 4 bases at V and 1 base at J; junction bases unmatched: 10. Germline V gives CDR1 SGHRS, CDR2 YFSETQ. In nucleotides, the CDR3 is TGCGCCAGCAGCCCCCCGCAAAGGGGGCAGAACACTGAAGCTTTCTTT. Encoded protein: CASSPPQRGQNTEAFF.

This clone was counted only a few times. V usage is TRBV5-1 and J usage is TRBJ2-2; 8 bases agree with TRBD1. CDR1 is SGHRS and CDR2 is YFSETQ in the germline V gene. V gave up 4 bases and J gave up 9 bases; unmatched junction bases: 11. CDR3 length: 15 residues. CDR3 amino acids: CASSPGQGSLRELFF. The CDR3 region has the DNA TGCGCCAGCAGCCCCGGACAGGGATCGCTCCGGGAGCTGTTTTTT.

The chain is built from TRBV18 and TRBJ2-5, with D hard to call. Germline CDR1 KGHSH, CDR2 LQKENI. The V end was cut by 2 bases, the J end by 1 base, with 8 bases between. This CDR3 contains 14 residues. The CDR3 region is CASSPEPAQETQYF. CDR3 nucleotide sequence: TGTGCCAGCTCACCAGAGCCTGCCCAAGAGACCCAGTACTTC.

The CDR3 region is CASSSGNEQFF. The CDR3 DNA reads TGTGCCAGTAGTAGCGGAAATGAGCAGTTCTTC. This rearrangement joins TRBV19 to TRBJ2-1; no clear D gene. There are 11 residues in the CDR3. V gave up 4 bases and J gave up 7 bases, with 5 bases separating them. CDR1 is LNHDA, CDR2 SQIVND, per germline (reference sequence).

The chain has TRBV5-8 and TRBJ1-2; 8 bases align to TRBD1. The CDR3 contains 11 residues. Germline CDR1 reads SGHTS; CDR2 reads YDEGEE. The CDR3 reads CADPGGHGYTF. DNA for the CDR3: TGTGCTGACCCAGGGGGCCATGGCTACACCTTC.

J is TRBJ1-5 and V is TRBV5-1; 9 bases are shared with TRBD1. J was trimmed by 6 bases and V by 3 bases; bases with no gene match: 7. CDR1 is SGHRS and CDR2 is YFSETQ in the germline V gene. This CDR3 spans 15 amino acids. The CDR3: CASSWGQGEGQPQHF. CDR3 in DNA: TGCGCCAGCAGCTGGGGACAGGGTGAGGGTCAGCCCCAGCATTTT.

V and J are TRBV6-1 and TRBJ1-2; the D gene is possibly TRBD1 (6 bases). This CDR3 has 15 amino acids. Germline CDR1 reads MNHNS; CDR2 reads SASEGT. V dropped 2 bases and J dropped 8 bases, with 18 bases sitting between them. The CDR3 DNA is TGTGCCAGCAGTGAACAGGGGATGGCGGGCGGGGGCTACACCTTC. Its translation is CASSEQGMAGGGYTF.

The rearrangement uses TRBV4-2 and TRBJ2-2; D gene uncertain. There are 15 residues in the CDR3. V lost 4 bases and J 4 bases, leaving 13 bases between the germline ends. CDR1 is LGHNA and CDR2 is YNFKEQ in the germline V gene. CDR3: CASSRSVQSTGELFF. DNA for the CDR3: TGTGCCAGCAGCCGTTCAGTCCAGTCCACCGGGGAGCTGTTTTTT.

The CDR3 sequence is CASSPRTGGAGTEAFF. The CDR3 nucleotides read TGTGCCAGCTCACCTCGGACAGGGGGCGCGGGCACTGAAGCTTTCTTT. The rearrangement links TRBV18 to TRBJ1-1; 11 bases fit TRBD1. Germline V gene lookup returns CDR1 KGHSH and CDR2 LQKENI. Germline trimming cut 3 bases from V and 4 bases from J; bases unmatched to any gene: 7. The CDR3 contains 16 residues.

V and J are TRBV7-6 and TRBJ2-1, with D possibly being TRBD2 (6 bases). Germline V gene sequence: CDR1 SGHVS, CDR2 FNYEAQ. The CDR3 loop spans 19 amino acids. Trimming cost V 2 bases and J 7 bases, with 27 bases left between them. In DNA form, the CDR3 reads TGTGCCAGCAGCTTATATGGACGCTCGTCGGGAGTTCCGGGAAATGAGCAGTTCTTC. The encoded protein is CASSLYGRSSGVPGNEQFF.

The rearrangement uses TRBV7-6 and TRBJ2-3; 7 bases fit TRBD1. The germline CDR1 and CDR2 sequences are SGHVS and FNYEAQ. The CDR3 covers 16 residues. After removal of 5 bases from V and 2 bases from J, the junction contained 10 bases not matched to a gene. The CDR3 DNA follows: TGTGCCAGCAGCCAGGGAGACAGGGCCTACACAGATACGCAGTATTTT. Protein sequence: CASSQGDRAYTDTQYF.

The chain links TRBV2 to TRBJ1-5; no reliable D call. CDR1 and CDR2 from the germline V gene are SNHLY and FYNNEI. The CDR3 length is 16 residues. V was cut by 3 bases and J by 5 bases, with 17 bases left in between. The CDR3 is CASSEGGILRHQPQHF. CDR3 nucleotide sequence: TGTGCCAGCAGTGAGGGAGGGATTCTGAGGCATCAGCCCCAGCATTTT.

The table lists this clone with a few counts. The gene calls are TRBV9 and TRBJ2-1; a weak D match, TRBD1 (6 bases). Germline V gene lookup returns CDR1 SGDLS and CDR2 YYNGEE. V was clipped by 2 bases and J by 4 bases, with 13 bases between them. The CDR3 length is 15 residues. The CDR3: CASSVSGAWYNEQFF. DNA for the CDR3: TGTGCCAGCAGCGTTTCAGGGGCCTGGTACAATGAGCAGTTCTTC.

V and J are TRBV19 and TRBJ1-5; D is possibly TRBD1 (5 bases). Trimming took 10 bases from V and 6 from J, leaving 19 bases between them. Germline CDR1 and CDR2: LNHDA and SQIVND (reference sequence). The CDR3 covers 14 residues. The CDR3 loop is CATLAQGVGQPQHF. The CDR3 nucleotides are TGTGCCACCTTAGCCCAGGGTGTGGGTCAGCCCCAGCATTTT.